Listed here are 11 T cell receptor beta chains from one sample, sequenced in a study of T-cell memory formation after mild COVID-19. MiXCR, applied by TCRdb to the 5' RACE reads, yields one record per CDR3 protein. The data show about 140,000 distinct CDR3 sequences, around 21% seen once. The specimen was PBMCs or a T cell subset sorted from them (not recorded which). The receptors originated from an adult woman who had mild COVID-19 (a few samples of this study predate the infection). Cell type and time point are not known.

This sequence joins TRBV20-1 and TRBJ1-5; 7 bases align to TRBD1. Germline V gives CDR1 DFQATT, CDR2 SNEGSKA (reference sequence). This CDR3 region has 15 residues. V was clipped by 1 base and J by 2 bases; unmatched bases: 5. The CDR3 nucleotides read TGCAGTGCTAGAGCCGGGACAGACGGCAATCAGCCCCAGCATTTT. Translation: CSARAGTDGNQPQHF.

The rearrangement links TRBV12-3 or TRBV12-4 to TRBJ1-1, with a tentative D call TRBD1 (6 bases). V was clipped by 0 bases and J by 7 bases, with 12 bases between them. This CDR3 comprises 14 residues. The CDR3 DNA reads as TGTGCCAGCAGTTTAGCGGGCAGGGGCAATGAAGCTTTCTTT. Amino acid sequence: CASSLAGRGNEAFF.

The gene calls are TRBV3-1 and TRBJ1-2; TRBD1 agrees at 7 bases. CDR1 and CDR2 from the germline V gene are LGHDT and YNNKEL (reference sequence). Trimming cost V 8 bases and J 8 bases; bases outside gene matches: 14. The CDR3 contains 14 residues. In nucleotides, the CDR3 is TGTGCCAGCCGGATGTATACAGGGGTGGGGGGCTACACCTTC. This codes for CASRMYTGVGGYTF.

This clonotype occurred a few times. The chain links TRBV6-1 to TRBJ1-6, with D perhaps matching TRBD1 (6 bases). The CDR3 has 15 amino acids. Trimming cost V 4 bases and J 3 bases, with 10 bases left between them. Germline V gene data show CDR1 as MNHNS and CDR2 as SASEGT. The CDR3 here is CASSVTGGYNSPLHF. CDR3 in DNA: TGTGCCAGCAGTGTGACAGGAGGCTATAATTCACCCCTCCACTTT.

The table lists this clonotype with a few counts. The chain links TRBV2 to TRBJ2-1; tentative D call: TRBD1 (6 bases). Per the germline V gene, CDR1 is SNHLY and CDR2 is FYNNEI. This CDR3 is 15 amino acids long. Between the trimmed V and J ends, which lost 5 bases and 1 base, there was a span of 12 bases. The CDR3 DNA reads as TGTGCCAGCAGTTTAATCAGGGGATCCTACAATGAGCAGTTCTTC. It encodes CASSLIRGSYNEQFF. Full variable domain (remainder filled in from reference TRBV2 and TRBJ2-1): EPEVTQTPSHQVTQMGQEVILRCVPISNHLYFYWYRQILGQKVEFLVSFYNNEISEKSEIFDDQFSVERPDGSNFTLKIRSTKLEDSAMYFCASSLIRGSYNEQFFGPGTRLTVL.

This clonotype occurred a few times. This chain links TRBV4-1 with TRBJ2-5; maybe TRBD1 (7 bases). This CDR3 spans 15 amino acids. Trimming stripped 7 bases from V and 5 bases from J, with 20 bases between. Germline assignment: CDR1 MGHRA and CDR2 YSYEKL. The chain's CDR3 is CASTEGQTGRETQYF. The CDR3 region has the DNA TGCGCCAGCACTGAAGGCCAGACAGGGAGGGAGACCCAGTACTTC.

This clonotype came up a few times. The chain employs TRBV7-9 and TRBJ1-1, with unresolved D. The V end was cut by 3 bases, the J end by 3 bases, with 14 bases between. The germline gives CDR1 SEHNR, CDR2 FQNEAQ (reference sequence). The CDR3 has 15 amino acids. The CDR3 here is CASSFFLDRDTEAFF. In DNA form, the CDR3 reads TGTGCCAGCAGCTTCTTCTTGGACCGAGACACTGAAGCTTTCTTT.

V is TRBV5-1 and J is TRBJ2-7; 11 positions match TRBD2. This CDR3 region has 15 residues. Germline V gene lookup returns CDR1 SGHRS and CDR2 YFSETQ. The trim removed 5 bases at V and 2 bases at J, leaving 6 bases unmatched. The CDR3 DNA is TGCGCCAGCAGGCCTCTAGCGGGGGGCCCCTACGAGCAGTACTTC. Protein: CASRPLAGGPYEQYF.

This clonotype was seen only a few times. The CDR3 coding sequence is TGCAGTGCTAGAGGGGGGAGTGGGGACGAGCAGTACTTC. Translation gives CSARGGSGDEQYF. The chain combines TRBV20-1 with TRBJ2-7; D may correspond to TRBD1 or TRBD2 (5 bases each). CDR1 is DFQATT and CDR2 is SNEGSKA in the germline V gene (reference sequence). Deletions cut 1 base from V and 5 bases from J, with 12 bases between. This CDR3 is 13 amino acids long.

The chain couples TRBV20-1 to TRBJ1-2; D perhaps matches TRBD1 (5 bases). Trimming shortened V by 3 bases and J by 5 bases, and 16 bases separated the two germline ends. Germline V gene data show CDR1 as DFQATT and CDR2 as SNEGSKA (reference sequence). This CDR3 is 14 amino acids long. The CDR3: CSARRVGARYGYTF. The CDR3 DNA follows: TGCAGTGCTAGGAGAGTAGGGGCAAGGTATGGCTACACCTTC.

Only a few counts were recorded for this clonotype. This rearrangement joins TRBV4-1 to TRBJ1-1; D unclear. CDR3 length: 14 amino acids. Germline V CDR1 and CDR2: MGHRA, YSYEKL. V was trimmed by 4 bases and J by 1 base, leaving 10 bases between them. Here the CDR3 reads CASSPSPSNTEAFF. The DNA for the CDR3 is TGCGCCAGCAGCCCCTCCCCCTCGAACACTGAAGCTTTCTTT.